This T cell receptor (beta chain) was profiled in a study of cytomegalovirus exposure and HLA in healthy donors (dated by TCRdb to about 2017). Notes on the research overall: In an earlier analysis of 550 to 750 of the donors, 276 Gb of sequence data and just under 120 million unique TCR beta sequences from about 179 million T cells were reported. About 280 gigabases of sequencing data and around 87 million unique TCR sequences were included in an early release covering several hundred HLA-typed donors. Of the roughly 400 genotyped donors, about 80% fell in the genetic ancestry cluster associated with self-reported Caucasian donors. The study aimed to test whether signatures of past pathogen exposure could be identified by cataloging public T cell receptors. Using immunosequencing, the study profiled T cell repertoires from about 650 subjects and related those repertoires to cytomegalovirus serostatus. Along with the roughly 610-subject first cohort, a separate validation cohort of around 120 different subjects was used. High-throughput TCR immunosequencing, statistical association of individual TCRs with disease status, and machine learning were combined to predict cytomegalovirus infection status. To study patterns of TCR occurrence, a later analysis re-analyzed previously published TCR beta repertoires from around 700 donors and added high-resolution HLA genotyping. The later analysis used no new phenotypic data to find candidate immune exposures, relying instead on TCR beta sequences and their occurrence across donors. To decide whether each TCR beta V gene segment behaved as functional or pseudogenic, an earlier analysis of some 580 of the donors relied on high-throughput TCR beta sequencing. Donor age, sex, ethnicity and CMV serostatus were compiled together with the repertoire data. Genome-wide SNP genotypes for about 65% of the 666 donors were used in a later genetic analysis, which treated that subset as a discovery cohort. Every discovery cohort repertoire had been produced on one sequencing platform. Both class I and class II loci were covered by HLA typing, at four-digit resolution. Typing coverage differed by locus: A, B, C, DRB1 and DQB1 were typed in about 629-630 donors, DQA1 in 500 to 550, DPA1 in nearly 610, and DPB1 in approximately 450. Because of strong linkage in the cohort, five DR-DQ haplotypes were treated as single units for association and clustering. Among some 410 genotyped donors of the cohort, an average of around 250,000 unique TCR beta nucleotide sequences was sequenced per donor, of which roughly 17% were non-productive. Paper-wide results and their limitations: Most CMV-associated TCR beta chains appeared to be HLA-restricted in a later analysis, and the HLA associations seemed to be driven largely by CMV exposure. Only TCR beta chains were sequenced in this cohort, and the absence of alpha or paired-chain data limited detectable features. A further reported finding was that TCR beta sequences accurately predicted the HLA-A and HLA-B alleles for most subjects in the first cohort. Cytomegalovirus status was reported to be diagnosed by the classifier with high specificity and sensitivity in both the original and validation cohorts. Roughly uniform sequencing depth across donors was assumed in presence/absence analyses, although this assumption may not hold. Specific HLA alleles were associated with roughly 16,000 TCR beta sequences at a false discovery rate of 0.05 in a later analysis. According to a later genetic analysis, donors in an Asian-associated ancestry cluster had fewer N-insertions in productive TCRs than the approximately 610-donor mean. HLA typing was unavailable for some donors at each locus, so association tests used only the typed subset. It was suggested by the authors that the approach could potentially be generalized to other disease states and immunological phenotypes. An association between a missense DCLRE1C variant and V-gene and J-gene trimming of TCR beta chains was found in a later genetic analysis and replicated in an independent cohort. Linkage disequilibrium might explain the correlated functional status among segregating V segments, but an unknown experimental factor could not be ruled out. In the study, 150 to 200 TCR beta chains were listed as associated with cytomegalovirus. An earlier analysis of 450 to 750 of the donors showed that most TCR beta V segments appeared in productive rearrangements either about 87% or about 30% of the time, which broadly matched IMGT annotations. When HLA alleles, especially DR and DQ, strongly co-occurred, TCR associations were difficult to assign to individual alleles. Several of the top co-occurrence clusters appeared to be linked to parvovirus B19, influenza, CMV and Epstein-Barr virus, according to a later analysis. Because counts were too low, 15 to 20 rarely observed V segments, including chromosome 9 orphons, were excluded from the earlier analysis of around 590 of the donors. In a later analysis, the rate of TCR association differed among HLA loci, with DRB1 alleles having the most associated TCRs and HLA-C alleles having the fewest. Compared with equally common non-associated chains, HLA-associated TCR beta chains in a later analysis were more clonally expanded and had lower generation probabilities. While some public TCRs were present in many individuals, most TCR sequences turned up only very rarely across donors. CMV serostatus was the only immune exposure information available for the cohort. Because the 87-base-pair reads could not distinguish some IMGT-functional V segments, including TRBV6-2 and TRBV6-3, those segments were excluded. In vitro tests confirmed that three of the cytomegalovirus-associated TCR beta chains recognize cytomegalovirus antigens. A cluster of highly shared sequence variants was judged likely to represent a technical artifact of the sequencing pipeline.

A word on this clone: Its antigen remains undetermined. Base quality data are lacking; no much larger clone is found one base away.

The cohort comprised some 700 healthy bone marrow donors. At the time of sampling, every cohort member was nominally healthy, though immune exposures that went unrecorded were likely present. The donor tested CMV seropositive and was one of the 289 seropositive cohort members. Each donor provided a peripheral blood sample, and peripheral blood mononuclear cells were used for TCR beta sequencing. The Qiagen DNeasy Blood Extraction Kit was used to extract genomic DNA from the blood cell samples. Libraries were constructed by the immunoSEQ multiplex PCR assay. The multiplex PCR relied on a mix of 60 forward primers for TCR Vbeta segments and 13 reverse primers for TCR Jbeta segments. The CDR3 region of rearranged TCR beta genes was amplified from genomic DNA by a multiplex PCR assay. The amplified TCR beta libraries were sequenced on the Illumina HiSeq System as 87-base-pair reads. The source study handled its data this way. A later analysis counted 75 million to 100 million unique TCR beta chains across the 666 repertoires, and 10 million to 11 million of these chains were shared by at least two donors. Raw reads were error-corrected and collapsed into unique sequences by a nearest-neighbor algorithm in which closely related sequences were merged to remove PCR and sequencing errors. To assign V, D and J gene segments, CDR3 sequences were aligned to IMGT reference sequences. For a sequence to be retained, at least a six-nucleotide match to both a V gene segment and a J gene segment was required. A rearrangement counted as productive if the CDR3 had no stop codons and remained in frame with V and J, and every other rearrangement counted as non-productive. Following IMGT convention, CDR3 was defined as the stretch from the second conserved V-encoded cysteine up to the conserved J-encoded phenylalanine. In an earlier analysis of 550 to 650 of the donors, sequences lacking an unambiguous match to a single V gene segment were excluded. In an earlier analysis of around 590 of the donors, a V segment was called functional when productive rearrangements were above 56.7%, and segregating when the standard deviation between donors exceeded 5%. A statistical classification framework was built to diagnose cytomegalovirus status from the catalog of TCR beta chain sequences. A later analysis assigned V and J genes by comparing TCR nucleotide sequences with IMGT/GENE-DB human TR gene sequences. A later analysis assigned CDR3 sequences and most-parsimonious VDJ recombination scenarios with the TCRdist pipeline. In a later analysis, each TCR beta chain was defined by its CDR3 amino acid sequence together with its V-gene family, and reads without a unique V-gene family were excluded. A later analysis removed nearly 600 highly shared, low-generation-probability nucleotide sequences to deal with suspected cross-contamination and a sequencing artifact. In a later analysis, a clonal expansion index for each public chain was calculated from normalized within-repertoire ranks of inferred template counts. Generation probabilities in a later analysis came from a VDJ recombination model fitted to out-of-frame rearrangements, and those results were checked against IGoR. A later analysis scored TCR-TCR, TCR-HLA and TCR-CMV co-occurrence with hypergeometric tests, applying a repertoire-size bias correction to TCR pairs. False discovery rates were estimated in a later analysis by permuting HLA or CMV assignments 20 times. A later analysis grouped co-occurring TCRs with DBSCAN, adding TCRdist sequence similarity when clustering within HLA-allele-positive subsets. For co-occurrence clustering, repertoires with fewer than 30,000 or more than 120,000 public chains were excluded, along with five repertoires with anomalous nucleotide sharing. Not all clones reach the TCRdb copy of this immuneACCESS table, which keeps in-frame sequences only. Checked studies attribute under half of the gap to unresolved V genes and leave the rest unexplained. V and J calls and clone size come straight from that table; D and trimming were deduced from the DNA. Counted in this sample were roughly 120,000 clones; roughly two thirds of them appeared once. The biggest ten clones account for approximately 1.5% of the sample.

The cysteine opens and the phenylalanine closes a CDR3 of 17 amino acids. The CDR3 DNA has 51 bases and is translated from base 1. V gives up 1 base and J gives up 0 bases, and the segment between their germline ends measures 11 bases. The germline V gene (reference sequence) sets CDR1 to SGHKS and CDR2 to YYEKEE. This receptor was identified in a young man in good health and CMV-seropositive. The sample consisted of PBMCs. The chain joins TRBV5-5 to TRBJ2-6; the D segment could be TRBD1, given 5 matching bases. The CDR3 reads CASSLTGTRSGANVLTF. The base sequence is TGTGCCAGCAGCTTGACAGGAACCCGCTCTGGGGCCAACGTCCTGACTTTC.